This T cell receptor (beta chain) emerged from a study of control samples from healthy donors and cancer patients. Some clones are missing from TCRdb's copy, which holds only in-frame ones; the method was immunoSEQ multiplex PCR. The table includes 150,000 or so clones, around 95% detected once. The TCR comes from a man aged 35-49 years in good health. The sample was blood.

The CDR3 bases are TGTGCCAGCAGTGACCCGGGGGAAGAGACCCAGTACTTC. Translation gives CASSDPGEETQYF. The chain combines TRBV6-1 with TRBJ2-5, with D possibly being TRBD2 (6 bases). V shed 3 bases and J shed 3 bases, with 8 bases lying between them. The CDR3 contains 13 residues. Germline CDR1 reads MNHNS; CDR2 reads SASEGT.